This T cell receptor (beta chain) emerged from a study of beta chain features in type 1 diabetes. Study-wide findings and caveats: Moderate yet significant TCRB CDR3 shortening was seen in Type 1 diabetes patients in all four CD4+ subsets.

What was sequenced were expressed TCRB transcripts, since all of the isolated RNA had been reverse transcribed. The method was immunoSEQ multiplex PCR; TCRdb's version includes in-frame clones alone and lacks a portion of them. The sample yields about 340,000 clones, approximately 12% seen once. Deletions cut 5 bases from V and 7 bases from J, with 5 bases between. Per the germline V gene, CDR1 is SEHNR and CDR2 is FQNEAQ (reference sequence). This CDR3 has 11 residues. For this clone: The antigen is undetermined.

The sequenced material came from naive CD4+ T cells from blood. This clonotype was sampled from a young woman with type 1 diabetes. The J gene is TRBJ2-2, the V gene TRBV7-9, with D perhaps matching TRBD2 (5 bases). DNA of the CDR3: TGTGCCAGCAGCCGGGGCGGGGAGCTGTTTTTT. Residues: CASSRGGELFF.